Listed here are 27 T cell receptor beta chains from one sample, sequenced in a study of T cell repertoires in cytomegalovirus infection. TCRdb re-called the reads through MiXCR, storing one row per CDR3 protein. Here the sample spans a few hundred thousand distinct CDR3 sequences, about 18% being singletons. Input material: CD8+ T cells from PBMCs. These receptors originate from a human donor in good health (CMV status not recorded). Some clones in this sample may be carry-over from other donors' samples.

The chain is built from TRBV11-2 and TRBJ2-1, with TRBD2 identical over 13 bases. J gave up 8 bases and V 7 bases, and 5 bases lay outside the gene matches. Germline CDR1 SGHAT, CDR2 FQNNGV. The CDR3 is 14 residues long. The DNA of the CDR3 is TGTGCCAGCAAACTAGCGGGGGGGTTCTATGAGCAGTTCTTC. This sequence encodes CASKLAGGFYEQFF.

This clonotype was observed at least ten times. V and J are TRBV11-1 and TRBJ2-1; 8 bases fit TRBD1. Germline trimming cut 3 bases from V and 5 bases from J; bases unmatched to any gene: 6. From germline, CDR1 is SGHAT and CDR2 FQDESV (reference sequence). CDR3 length: 15 amino acids. The CDR3 reads CASSFWTGNNNEQFF. CDR3 in DNA: TGTGCCAGCAGCTTTTGGACAGGGAATAACAATGAGCAGTTCTTC.

The table lists this clonotype with many counts. The chain combines TRBV7-2 with TRBJ2-3; 15 positions agree with TRBD2. In germline, CDR1 is SGHTA, CDR2 FQGNSA. V lost 5 bases, J lost 7 bases, and 10 bases stayed unmatched. CDR3 length: 17 residues. The CDR3 here is CASSLGLAGGLANTQYF. The CDR3 region has the DNA TGTGCCAGCAGCCTCGGACTAGCGGGGGGGCTTGCAAATACGCAGTATTTT.

This clonotype was seen only once. CDR3 sequence: CASSYTAGGGGTEAFF. The DNA of the CDR3 is TGTGCCAGCAGCTATACAGCAGGGGGCGGGGGCACTGAAGCTTTCTTT. The chain has TRBV6-6 and TRBJ1-1; 8 bases map to TRBD1. Per the germline V gene, CDR1 is MNHNY and CDR2 is SVGAGI (reference sequence). CDR3 size: 16 residues. Germline trimming cut 6 bases from V and 4 bases from J; bases unmatched to any gene: 13.

This clonotype was seen at least ten times. The chain combines TRBV7-2 with TRBJ1-1; the match to TRBD1 covers 10 bases. Germline lookup yields CDR1 SGHTA and CDR2 FQGNSA. V lost 4 bases to trimming and J lost 0 bases; unmatched junction nucleotides: 2. The CDR3 runs 15 residues. The CDR3 reads CASSWGQGLNTEAFF. The CDR3 region has the DNA TGTGCCAGCAGCTGGGGACAGGGGTTGAACACTGAAGCTTTCTTT.

The CDR3 sequence: CASSDAGVGTYGYTF. CDR3 DNA: TGTGCCAGCAGTGATGCAGGGGTTGGTACCTATGGCTACACCTTC. The chain recombines TRBV2 with TRBJ1-2, with D possibly matching TRBD1 (6 bases). CDR3 length: 15 residues. CDR1 SNHLY and CDR2 FYNNEI come from the germline V gene. The germline V and J ends were trimmed by 3 bases and 4 bases, with 15 bases remaining between them.

The rearrangement uses TRBV7-9 and TRBJ2-7; a possible D gene is TRBD1 (6 bases). V dropped 5 bases and J dropped 0 bases, with 14 bases sitting between them. Per the germline V gene, CDR1 is SEHNR and CDR2 is FQNEAQ (reference sequence). This CDR3 region has 15 residues. Here the CDR3 reads CASSPTGYSSYEQYF. CDR3 coding DNA: TGTGCCAGCAGCCCCACAGGGTACAGCTCCTACGAGCAGTACTTC.

The chain employs TRBV27 and TRBJ2-5, with D possibly TRBD2 on 6 matching bases. CDR1 and CDR2 (germline): MNHEY, SMNVEV (reference sequence). The CDR3 spans 11 residues. V shed 5 bases and J shed 8 bases, with 9 bases lying between them. The CDR3 nucleotides read TGTGCCAGCAGTGGGGGAGGTACCCAGTACTTC. Its translation: CASSGGGTQYF.

This clonotype was counted at least ten times. A junction end diverges from the germline sequence, so it may reflect a read error. This chain uses TRBV5-1 with TRBJ1-1; D is unresolved. The CDR3 covers 13 residues. CDR1 SGHRS and CDR2 YFSETQ come from the germline V gene. CDR3 residues: CASSLDMNTEAFF. As DNA, the CDR3 is TGTGCCAGCAGCTTAGACATGAACACTGAAGCTTTCTTT.

This rearrangement joins TRBV6-2 or TRBV6-3 to TRBJ2-5, with TRBD1 as a possible D gene (6 bases). CDR3 size: 14 residues. V was clipped by 11 bases and J by 2 bases, with 18 bases between them. Germline CDR1 reads MNHEY; CDR2 reads SVGEGT. Written as DNA, the CDR3 is TGTGCCTCGAGGGCCAGGGGTAGACAAGAGACCCAGTACTTC. Its translation: CASRARGRQETQYF.

Many counts were recorded for this clonotype. V gene TRBV28 combines with J gene TRBJ2-6, with D perhaps given as TRBD1 or TRBD2 (5 bases each). Germline CDR1 MDHEN, CDR2 SYDVKM. V shed 6 bases and J shed 0 bases, with 21 bases lying between them. This CDR3 region has 19 residues. CDR3: CASSSPVGTLSSGANVLTF. The CDR3 DNA sequence: TGTGCCAGCAGCTCTCCCGTGGGGACGCTGAGCTCTGGGGCCAACGTCCTGACTTTC. Using reference TRBV28 and TRBJ2-6 for the parts outside the CDR3, the full variable domain is DVKVTQSSRYLVKRTGEKVFLECVQDMDHENMFWYRQDPGLGLRLIYFSYDVKMKEKGDIPEGYSVSREKKERFSLILESASTNQTSMYLCASSSPVGTLSSGANVLTFGAGSRLTVL.

This clonotype was counted a few times. The chain is built from TRBV27 and TRBJ2-7; tentatively, D is TRBD1 (6 bases). CDR1 and CDR2 (germline): MNHEY, SMNVEV (reference sequence). The CDR3 covers 14 residues. Trimming left V 5 bases short and J 6 bases short, with 17 bases between. CDR3 sequence (DNA): TGTGCCAGCAGTCCCCCGGGCAGGGGTACCGAGCAGTACTTC. Encoded protein: CASSPPGRGTEQYF.

This clonotype occurred many times. The chain uses TRBV7-2 and TRBJ2-7; no clear D. Germline loops: CDR1 SGHTA, CDR2 FQGNSA. The CDR3 covers 12 residues. Trimming took off 3 bases at V and 5 bases at J, with 8 bases between the two ends. In nucleotides, the CDR3 is TGTGCCAGCAGCTTCCCGACCGACGAGCAGTACTTC. Its protein product is CASSFPTDEQYF. Filled out from reference TRBV7-2 and TRBJ2-7, the complete variable domain reads GAGVSQSPSNKVTEKGKDVELRCDPISGHTALYWYRQSLGQGLEFLIYFQGNSAPDKSGLPSDRFSAERTGGSVSTLTIQRTQQEDSAVYLCASSFPTDEQYFGPGTRLTVT.

This clonotype appeared many times. The rearrangement uses TRBV7-6 and TRBJ1-3; TRBD1 matches 7 bases. The V segment lost 5 bases and the J segment 0 bases; nucleotides outside the gene matches: 10. CDR3 length equals 17 residues. Germline-derived CDR1 and CDR2 are SGHVS and FNYEAQ. The CDR3 is CASSPRTGQSSGNTIYF. Written as DNA, the CDR3 is TGTGCCAGCAGCCCACGGACAGGTCAGAGCTCTGGAAACACCATATATTTT.

The rearrangement links TRBV20-1 to TRBJ1-2, with 7 bases identical to TRBD1. The junction had 12 bases not matched to a gene; V was cut back by 6 bases and J by 8 bases. The germline V gene has CDR1 DFQATT and CDR2 SNEGSKA (reference sequence). There are 13 residues in the CDR3. This CDR3 is CSARTGDRAGYTF. The CDR3 nucleotides are TGCAGTGCCAGGACAGGCGACAGGGCGGGCTACACCTTC.

This clonotype occurred many times. The rearrangement joins TRBV7-8 to TRBJ2-5; 12 bases are shared with TRBD1. The CDR3 covers 18 residues. Trimming removed 5 bases from V and 5 bases from J; junction bases left unmatched: 15. Germline CDR1 SGHVS, CDR2 FQNEAQ. The CDR3 spells CASSKSLPGQGAVETQYF. The CDR3 DNA reads as TGTGCCAGCAGCAAAAGCCTACCGGGACAGGGGGCTGTGGAGACCCAGTACTTC.

This clonotype was recorded a few times. The chain joins TRBV28 to TRBJ2-5; D is undetermined. V was trimmed by 4 bases and J by 7 bases, leaving 7 bases between them. The V gene's germline CDR1 is MDHEN and CDR2 SYDVKM. The CDR3 length is 11 residues. CDR3 loop: CASSWSVTQYF. The DNA for the CDR3 is TGTGCCAGCAGTTGGTCCGTGACCCAGTACTTC.

This clonotype has a handful of counts. V is TRBV19 and J is TRBJ2-1; 10 nucleotides agree with TRBD1. The V gene end was trimmed by 4 bases and the J gene end by 9 bases; junction bases not matched to a gene: 3. The CDR3 is 13 amino acids. Germline V CDR1 and CDR2: LNHDA, SQIVND (reference sequence). CDR3 protein: CASSTDRGSEQFF. The CDR3 region has the DNA TGTGCCAGTAGTACGGACAGGGGGAGTGAGCAGTTCTTC.

The chain combines TRBV7-9 with TRBJ2-2; TRBD1 is a possible D gene (6 bases). Deletions cut 5 bases from V and 3 bases from J, with 10 bases between. This CDR3 comprises 14 residues. Per the germline V gene, CDR1 is SEHNR and CDR2 is FQNEAQ (reference sequence). The chain's CDR3 is CASSVPGDTGELFF. In DNA form, the CDR3 reads TGTGCCAGCAGCGTTCCAGGGGACACCGGGGAGCTGTTTTTT.

This clonotype occurred a few times. J is TRBJ2-1 and V is TRBV7-2; 16 positions match TRBD2. J lost 15 bases, V lost 6 bases, and 11 bases had no gene match. Germline V gene sequence: CDR1 SGHTA, CDR2 FQGNSA. The CDR3 length is 15 residues. CDR3 region: CASSFSPGLAGGLFF. CDR3 DNA: TGTGCCAGCAGTTTCTCCCCGGGACTAGCGGGGGGGTTGTTCTTC.

The chain carries TRBV19 and TRBJ2-7, with 7 bases fitting TRBD2. This CDR3 is built from 16 residues. V gave up 8 bases and J gave up 0 bases; unmatched junction bases: 13. Germline CDR1 LNHDA, CDR2 SQIVND (reference sequence). The CDR3 DNA reads TGTGCCAGTGGTGGACTAGACAGAGAAAGCTCCTACGAGCAGTACTTC. As protein: CASGGLDRESSYEQYF.

At least ten counts were recorded for this clonotype. The chain carries TRBV7-9 and TRBJ2-3; D not resolved. Trimming took off 6 bases at V and 4 bases at J, with 11 bases between the two ends. The CDR3 has 13 residues. Germline CDR1 and CDR2: SEHNR and FQNEAQ (reference sequence). This CDR3 is CASSVTWPDTQYF. The CDR3 DNA reads TGTGCCAGCAGTGTCACATGGCCAGATACGCAGTATTTT.

This clonotype has just a few counts. The chain recombines TRBV20-1 with TRBJ2-1; unclear D gene. V gave up 2 bases and J gave up 0 bases, with 8 bases separating them. The CDR3 length is 14 residues. The germline gives CDR1 DFQATT, CDR2 SNEGSKA (reference sequence). This CDR3 reads CSARSELSYNEQFF. DNA for the CDR3: TGCAGTGCTAGAAGCGAACTCTCCTACAATGAGCAGTTCTTC.

This clonotype was found a few times. The gene calls are TRBV6-6 and TRBJ2-7; 7 bases fit TRBD1. This CDR3 comprises 12 residues. CDR1 MNHNY and CDR2 SVGAGI come from the germline V gene (reference sequence). V gave up 10 bases and J gave up 0 bases; unmatched junction bases: 3. The CDR3 loop is CAIGTVSYEQYF. For the CDR3, the DNA is TGTGCCATTGGGACAGTCTCCTACGAGCAGTACTTC.

In its sample, this clonotype was seen a few times. The V gene is TRBV6-2 or TRBV6-3, the J gene TRBJ2-7; maybe TRBD1 (5 bases). CDR1 is MNHEY, CDR2 SVGEGT, per germline. Between the trimmed V and J ends, which lost 7 bases and 0 bases, there was a span of 10 bases. This CDR3 has 13 residues. The DNA for the CDR3 is TGTGCCAGCAAGGAGACAGTCTCCTACGAGCAGTACTTC. Its protein is CASKETVSYEQYF.

There are a few counts of this clonotype. The chain joins TRBV7-2 to TRBJ2-1; D uncertain. This CDR3 spans 11 amino acids. Germline V gene data show CDR1 as SGHTA and CDR2 as FQGNSA. V was clipped by 3 bases and J by 8 bases, with 5 bases between them. The CDR3 spells CASSFSYEQFF. The CDR3 DNA sequence: TGTGCCAGCAGCTTCTCCTATGAGCAGTTCTTC. Drawing the rest from reference TRBV7-2 and TRBJ2-1, the complete variable domain is GAGVSQSPSNKVTEKGKDVELRCDPISGHTALYWYRQSLGQGLEFLIYFQGNSAPDKSGLPSDRFSAERTGGSVSTLTIQRTQQEDSAVYLCASSFSYEQFFGPGTRLTVL.

The table lists this clonotype with a few counts. The gene calls are TRBV7-6 and TRBJ1-2; 9 nucleotides line up with TRBD1. CDR3 length: 13 residues. V was pared by 4 bases and J by 4 bases, with 1 base of the junction left unmatched. CDR1 and CDR2 (germline): SGHVS, FNYEAQ. The CDR3 DNA follows: TGTGCCAGCAGCTCGGGACAGGGCTATGGCTACACCTTC. Translation gives CASSSGQGYGYTF.